These T cell receptor beta chains were read from a single sample in a study of T cells after yellow fever vaccination. Each CDR3 protein is one row after TCRdb ran MiXCR on the 5' RACE reads. The sample lists under 90,000 distinct CDR3 sequences; around 7% were seen once. The sequenced sample was CD8+ T cells sorted from PBMCs, obtained about 49 days after the first yellow fever vaccination. Receptors originate from a man younger than 35 who received the YFV17D yellow fever vaccine. The CDR3 runs from the conserved cysteine through the conserved F or W. The D gene is left open where the match is weak. Only some rows state a clone size, as once, few, many or a class for expanded clones.

CDR3 DNA | CDR3 protein | J gene | D gene | V gene | clone size
TGTGCCAGCAGTTTAGGGCAGGGATCTGCGAATCAGCCCCAGCATTTT | CASSLGQGSANQPQHF | TRBJ1-5 | . | TRBV28 | many
TGTGCCAGCGGGCACGGGACCGACCGAACCGGGGAGCTGTTTTTT | CASGHGTDRTGELFF | TRBJ2-2 | . | TRBV7-3 | many
TGTGCCAGCAGCTACGGGACAGTGAAGACCCAGTACTTC | CASSYGTVKTQYF | TRBJ2-5 | TRBD1 | TRBV5-5 | many
TGTGCCAGCAGCTTAGTCGGGACGCCGCCCGATACGCAGTATTTT | CASSLVGTPPDTQYF | TRBJ2-3 | . | TRBV7-8 | many
TGCGCCAGCAGCCAAGACTTTGACTCCTACCCAACCTACGAGCAGTACTTC | CASSQDFDSYPTYEQYF | TRBJ2-7 | . | TRBV4-1 | many
TGTGCCAGCAGTGAACAGGGCTCCTATGGCTACACCTTC | CASSEQGSYGYTF | TRBJ1-2 | . | TRBV27 | .
TGTGCCTGGAGGGATAGGGGGCTTTACGAGCAGTACTTC | CAWRDRGLYEQYF | TRBJ2-7 | TRBD1 | TRBV30 | .
TGTGCCAGCAGTTTAACAGTACGGTATGGCTACACCTTC | CASSLTVRYGYTF | TRBJ1-2 | . | TRBV12-3/TRBV12-4 | .
TGTGCCAGCAGCGCGACCGGGGACAGAGGCTCCTACGAGCAGTACTTC | CASSATGDRGSYEQYF | TRBJ2-7 | TRBD1 | TRBV7-9 | many
TGCGCCACCGGTTCGGGTTCCGTCAATGAGCAGTTCTTC | CATGSGSVNEQFF | TRBJ2-1 | . | TRBV10-2 | many
TGCGCCAGCAGCCAGGTCCGGGAGAATTCACCCCTCCACTTT | CASSQVRENSPLHF | TRBJ1-6 | . | TRBV4-1 | few
TGCGCCAGCGGAAGACAGGGCAATCAGCCCCAGCATTTT | CASGRQGNQPQHF | TRBJ1-5 | . | TRBV4-1 | many
TGTGCCAGCAGCCAAGGCCCGGGGGGGCAAGAGACCCAGTACTTC | CASSQGPGGQETQYF | TRBJ2-5 | TRBD2 | TRBV3-1 | many